The present TCR beta chain was sequenced within a study of blood T cell repertoires in COVID-19. Study details: Material from acute and convalescent COVID-19 was sourced from the United States, Italy and Spain. Sources were T cells, B-cell-depleted T cells, or PBMCs; the material itself was cDNA or gDNA.

CDR3 length equals 13 residues. Unmatched junction bases numbered 0, after V lost 2 bases and J lost 6 bases. Germline V gene lookup returns CDR1 SGHTA and CDR2 FQGTGA. The assay was immunoSEQ multiplex PCR, and TCRdb's table has in-frame clones only and misses some. The table lists fewer than 25,000 clones, 81% of them singletons. This sequence originates from a man in his 70s with acute or convalescent COVID-19. The sequenced sample consisted of peripheral blood. V is TRBV7-3 and J is TRBJ2-2; 7 bases line up with TRBD1. The CDR3 coding sequence is TGTGCCAGCAGCTTACAGGGGGCCGGGGAGCTGTTTTTT. Translation: CASSLQGAGELFF.